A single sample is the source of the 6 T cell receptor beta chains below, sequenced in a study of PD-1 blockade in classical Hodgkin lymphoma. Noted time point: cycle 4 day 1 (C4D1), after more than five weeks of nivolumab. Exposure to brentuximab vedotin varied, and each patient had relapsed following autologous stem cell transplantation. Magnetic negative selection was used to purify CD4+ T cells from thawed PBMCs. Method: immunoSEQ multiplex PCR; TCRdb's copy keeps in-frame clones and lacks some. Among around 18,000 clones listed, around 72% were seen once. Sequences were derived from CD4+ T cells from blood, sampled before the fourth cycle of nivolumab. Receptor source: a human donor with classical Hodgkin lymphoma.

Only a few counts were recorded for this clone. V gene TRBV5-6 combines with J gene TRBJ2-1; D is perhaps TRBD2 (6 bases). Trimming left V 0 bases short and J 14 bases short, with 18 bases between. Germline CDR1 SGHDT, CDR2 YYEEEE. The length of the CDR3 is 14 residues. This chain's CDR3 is CASSLVPGEMGEFF. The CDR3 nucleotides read TGTGCCAGCAGCTTGGTTCCGGGGGAGATGGGAGAGTTCTTC.

This chain's CDR3 is CASSIGGAYTDTQYF. For the CDR3, the DNA is TGTGCCAGTAGTATAGGTGGAGCGTACACAGATACGCAGTATTTT. The V call is TRBV19, the J call TRBJ2-3; D unresolved. CDR1 is LNHDA and CDR2 is SQIVND in the germline V gene (reference sequence). V lost 1 base, J lost 2 bases, and 10 bases lay in between. This CDR3 is built from 15 residues.

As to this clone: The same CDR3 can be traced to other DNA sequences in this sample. CDR3 coding DNA: TGTGCCAGCAGCTTGGTGGGACAGGGAGGAGACACTGAAGCTTTCTTT. It codes for CASSLVGQGGDTEAFF. The chain combines TRBV5-6 with TRBJ1-1, with TRBD1 matching 9 bases. With V trimmed by 0 bases and J by 3 bases, 6 bases remained unmatched. Germline V gene data show CDR1 as SGHDT and CDR2 as YYEEEE. CDR3 length equals 16 residues.

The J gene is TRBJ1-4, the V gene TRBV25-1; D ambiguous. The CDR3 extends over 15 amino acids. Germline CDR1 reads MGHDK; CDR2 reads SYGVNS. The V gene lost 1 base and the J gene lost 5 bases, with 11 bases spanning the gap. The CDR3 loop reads CASSEFRGDNEKLFF. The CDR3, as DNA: TGTGCCAGCAGTGAATTTCGGGGTGACAATGAAAAACTGTTTTTT.

The CDR3 bases are TGTGCCAGCAGTACGCCCAGGGGTCGACAAGAGACCCAGTACTTC. Its translation: CASSTPRGRQETQYF. The V gene is TRBV6-5, the J gene TRBJ2-5; D possibly corresponds to TRBD1 (6 bases). The germline V gene encodes CDR1 MNHEY and CDR2 SVGAGI. The CDR3 consists of 15 residues. Trimming took off 5 bases at V and 2 bases at J, with 15 bases between the two ends.

The CDR3 DNA is TGTGCCAGCAGCGTAGATCTGCCAGGGGAAACTATGGGTTACACCTTC. This translates into CASSVDLPGETMGYTF. The V and J genes are TRBV9 and TRBJ1-2; the D gene is possibly TRBD1 (6 bases). Germline CDR1 and CDR2: SGDLS and YYNGEE. The CDR3 is 16 residues long. V was cut by 0 bases and J by 11 bases, with 23 bases left in between.